Given below is one TCR beta chain in context. What it recognizes is unknown. Repertoires were generated with immunoSEQ multiplex PCR, while TCRdb's copy carries only in-frame clones and drops some. The table has about 85,000 clones, almost 90% seen once; the top ten hold around a tenth. The data are from a study of T cell responses to AZD1222 COVID-19 vaccine. General observations from the study: Spike as a whole was targeted by vaccine-associated CD4 TCRs, dominant at 160-218 and 743-854.

Trimming shortened V by 7 bases and J by 0 bases, and 12 bases separated the two germline ends. Germline-derived CDR1 and CDR2 are ENHRY and SYGVKD. The CDR3 has 14 amino acids. The material was peripheral blood, obtained on day 0 of MenACWY control vaccination. This chain joins TRBV10-3 and TRBJ1-1; D is ambiguous. The source of this sequence is an adult in good health. CDR3 sequence: CAIMTPVMNTEAFF. CDR3 bases: TGTGCCATCATGACACCCGTGATGAACACTGAAGCTTTCTTT.